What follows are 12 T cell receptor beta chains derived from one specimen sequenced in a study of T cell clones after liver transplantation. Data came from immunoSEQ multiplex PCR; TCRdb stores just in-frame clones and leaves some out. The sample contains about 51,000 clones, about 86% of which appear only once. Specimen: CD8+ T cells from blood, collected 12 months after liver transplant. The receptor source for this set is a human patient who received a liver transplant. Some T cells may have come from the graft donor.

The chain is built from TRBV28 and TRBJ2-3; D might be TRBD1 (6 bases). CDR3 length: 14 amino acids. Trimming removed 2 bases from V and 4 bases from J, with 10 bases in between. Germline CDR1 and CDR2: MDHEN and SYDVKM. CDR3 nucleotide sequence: TGTGCCAGCAGTTTAGCAGGGGCTGCAGATACGCAGTATTTT. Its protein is CASSLAGAADTQYF.

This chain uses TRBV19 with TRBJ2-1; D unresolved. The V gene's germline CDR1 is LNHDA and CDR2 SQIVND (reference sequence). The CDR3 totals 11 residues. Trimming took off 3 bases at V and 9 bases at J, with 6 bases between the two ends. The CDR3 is CASSMTSEQFF. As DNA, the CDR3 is TGTGCCAGTAGTATGACGAGTGAGCAGTTCTTC.

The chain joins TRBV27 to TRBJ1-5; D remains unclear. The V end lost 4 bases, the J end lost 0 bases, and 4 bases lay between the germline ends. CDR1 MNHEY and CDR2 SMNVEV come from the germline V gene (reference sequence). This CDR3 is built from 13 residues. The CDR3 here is CASSSYSNQPQHF. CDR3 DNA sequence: TGTGCCAGCAGTTCCTATAGCAATCAGCCCCAGCATTTT.

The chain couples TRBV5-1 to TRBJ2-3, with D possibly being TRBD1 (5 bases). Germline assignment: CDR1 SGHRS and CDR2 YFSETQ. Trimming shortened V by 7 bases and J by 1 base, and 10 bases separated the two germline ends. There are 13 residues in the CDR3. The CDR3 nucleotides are TGCGCCAGCTGGGGCGAGGGCACAGATACGCAGTATTTT. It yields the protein CASWGEGTDTQYF. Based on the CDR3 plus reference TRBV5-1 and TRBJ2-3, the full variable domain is KAGVTQTPRYLIKTRGQQVTLSCSPISGHRSVSWYQQTPGQGLQFLFEYFSETQRNKGNFPGRFSGRQFSNSRSEMNVSTLELGDSALYLCASWGEGTDTQYFGPGTRLTVL.

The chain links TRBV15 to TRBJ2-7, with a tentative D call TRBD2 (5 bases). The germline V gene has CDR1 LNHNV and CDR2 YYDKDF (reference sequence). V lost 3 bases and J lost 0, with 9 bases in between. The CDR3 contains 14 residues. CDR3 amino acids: CATSSGESSYEQYF. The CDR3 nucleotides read TGTGCCACCAGCAGCGGGGAGAGCTCCTACGAGCAGTACTTC.

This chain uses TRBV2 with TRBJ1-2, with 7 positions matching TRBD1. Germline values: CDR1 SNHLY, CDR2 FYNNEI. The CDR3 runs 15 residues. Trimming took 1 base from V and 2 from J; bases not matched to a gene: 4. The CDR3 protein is CASSEGTGSNYGYTF. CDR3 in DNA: TGTGCCAGCAGTGAAGGGACAGGCTCGAACTATGGCTACACCTTC.

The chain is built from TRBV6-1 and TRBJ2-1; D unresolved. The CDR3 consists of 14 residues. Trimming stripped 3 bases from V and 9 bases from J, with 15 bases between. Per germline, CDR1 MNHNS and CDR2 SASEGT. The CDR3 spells CASSDSGLALEQFF. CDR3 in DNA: TGTGCCAGCAGTGACTCGGGCCTTGCGCTTGAGCAGTTCTTC.

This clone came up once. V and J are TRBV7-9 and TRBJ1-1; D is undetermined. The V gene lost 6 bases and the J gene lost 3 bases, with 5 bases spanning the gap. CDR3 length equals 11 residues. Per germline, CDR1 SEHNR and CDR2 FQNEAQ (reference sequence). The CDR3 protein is CASRTDTEAFF. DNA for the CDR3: TGTGCCAGCAGGACTGACACTGAAGCTTTCTTT.

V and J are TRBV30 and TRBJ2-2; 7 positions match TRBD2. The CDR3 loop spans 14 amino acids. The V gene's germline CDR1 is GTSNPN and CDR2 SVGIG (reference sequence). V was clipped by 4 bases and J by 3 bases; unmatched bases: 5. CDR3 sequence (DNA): TGTGCCTGGACCAGCGGGGCCCACACCGGGGAGCTGTTTTTT. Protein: CAWTSGAHTGELFF.

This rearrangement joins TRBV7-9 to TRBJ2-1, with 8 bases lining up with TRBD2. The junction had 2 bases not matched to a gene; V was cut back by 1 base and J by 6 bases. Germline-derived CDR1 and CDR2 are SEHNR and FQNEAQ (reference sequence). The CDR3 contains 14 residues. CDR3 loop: CASSLGLAGNEQFF. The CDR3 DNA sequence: TGTGCCAGCAGCTTAGGGCTAGCGGGCAATGAGCAGTTCTTC.

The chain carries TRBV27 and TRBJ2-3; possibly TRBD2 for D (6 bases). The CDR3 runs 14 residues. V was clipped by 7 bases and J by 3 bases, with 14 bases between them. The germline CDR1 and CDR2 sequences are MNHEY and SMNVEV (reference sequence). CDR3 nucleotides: TGTGCCAGCACCCTCGTTGGAGGGACAGATACGCAGTATTTT. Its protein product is CASTLVGGTDTQYF.

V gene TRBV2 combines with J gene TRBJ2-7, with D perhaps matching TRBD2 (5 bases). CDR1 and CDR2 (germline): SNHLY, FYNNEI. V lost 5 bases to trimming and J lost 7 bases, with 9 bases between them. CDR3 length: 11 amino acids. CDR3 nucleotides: TGTGCCAGCAGTAGCGGATTGGAGCAGTACTTC. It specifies CASSSGLEQYF.